The following is a TCR beta chain sequence with its context. Primed by a sample-barcoded 5' primer and a J-beta primer mix, a second PCR proceeded for about 7 to 11 cycles. TCRdb reprocessed the 5' RACE reads via MiXCR and lists one record per CDR3 protein. This sample has over a million distinct CDR3 sequences, with approximately 39% found just once. This CDR3 contains 16 residues. The germline V and J ends were trimmed by 2 bases and 0 bases, with 13 bases remaining between them. The data were obtained in a study of blood T cells in healthy people across ages. The sequenced sample consisted of blood. The chain joins TRBV12-3 or TRBV12-4 to TRBJ1-2; D remains unclear. This TCR was sampled from a woman aged 18-35 years in good health. The CDR3 region has the DNA TGTGCCAGCAGTTTAACCCGACTGATCCCTAACTATGGCTACACCTTC. Amino acid sequence: CASSLTRLIPNYGYTF.